This TCR beta chain emerged from a study of blood T cell repertoires in COVID-19. In the study overall: From the United States, Italy and Spain came samples of acute and convalescent COVID-19. Sources were T cells, B-cell-depleted T cells, or PBMCs; the material itself was cDNA or gDNA.

There are 14 residues in the CDR3. The germline gives CDR1 LNHNV, CDR2 YYDKDF (reference sequence). Trimming left V 3 bases short and J 5 bases short, with 11 bases between. Original processing notes: Scientists estimated how many nucleated cells there were by amplifying reference gene primers. Assay: immunoSEQ multiplex PCR; the TCRdb copy retains only in-frame clones and omits some. V and J calls and clone size are as listed in that table; D and trimming were resolved from the DNA. The repertoire has 250,000 to 300,000 clones, around nine tenths of them found once; the top ten carry 12%. This sequence joins TRBV15 and TRBJ1-5; D not resolved. The source is a woman aged 60-70 years with acute or convalescent COVID-19. Sample: peripheral blood. The CDR3 sequence: CATSSPDRDQPQHF. CDR3 nucleotide sequence: TGTGCCACCAGCAGTCCTGATCGGGATCAGCCCCAGCATTTT.